Listed below are T cell receptor beta chains from one sample, sequenced in a study of human T cells and chemical hapten exposure. TCRdb independently ran MiXCR on the RACE reads; one entry per CDR3 protein. The sample yields tens of thousands of distinct CDR3 sequences, 7.5% to 9.5% seen once. The sample here was whole blood, taken in connection with sensitization to the hapten diphenylcyclopropenone (DPC). All receptors derive from a woman aged 45-65 years with alopecia areata. Some clones in this sample may be carry-over from other donors' samples. Both conserved end residues are part of each CDR3. A D gene is named only where the DNA matches it firmly. Size tells how often a clone was seen (once, few, many) or the class of an expanded clone, and some rows leave it out.

d_gene: -
abundance: few
v_gene: TRBV6-5
j_gene: TRBJ2-2
CDR3aa: CASSPSVGENTGELFF
CDR3nt: TGTGCCAGCAGCCCATCGGTGGGAGAGAACACCGGGGAGCTGTTTTTT

d_gene: TRBD2
abundance: few
v_gene: TRBV20-1
j_gene: TRBJ2-7
CDR3aa: CSARTRGGGEQYF
CDR3nt: TGCAGTGCTAGGACGCGGGGGGGCGGAGAGCAGTACTTC

d_gene: TRBD1
abundance: -
v_gene: TRBV7-2
j_gene: TRBJ2-2
CDR3aa: CASSFPLGTGGTGELFF
CDR3nt: TGTGCCAGCAGCTTCCCCCTCGGGACAGGGGGAACCGGGGAGCTGTTTTTT

d_gene: -
abundance: few
v_gene: TRBV12-3/TRBV12-4
j_gene: TRBJ2-7
CDR3aa: CASSLETGGNYEQYF
CDR3nt: TGTGCCAGCAGTTTAGAAACTGGCGGAAACTACGAGCAGTACTTC

d_gene: -
abundance: many
v_gene: TRBV6-5
j_gene: TRBJ2-3
CDR3aa: CASSLTGSTDTQYF
CDR3nt: TGTGCCAGCAGTCTTACAGGGAGCACAGATACGCAGTATTTT

d_gene: -
abundance: -
v_gene: TRBV5-1
j_gene: TRBJ1-2
CDR3aa: CASSLAGKQVLGYTF
CDR3nt: TGCGCCAGCAGCTTGGCCGGAAAGCAGGTTTTGGGCTACACCTTC

d_gene: TRBD1
abundance: few
v_gene: TRBV12-5
j_gene: TRBJ2-1
CDR3aa: CASGWGQGGNEQFF
CDR3nt: TGTGCTAGTGGTTGGGGACAGGGAGGCAATGAGCAGTTCTTC

d_gene: -
abundance: -
v_gene: TRBV4-3
j_gene: TRBJ1-4
CDR3aa: CASSQHRGGANEKLFF
CDR3nt: TGCGCCAGCAGCCAACACCGCGGGGGCGCTAATGAAAAACTGTTTTTT

d_gene: -
abundance: many
v_gene: TRBV13
j_gene: TRBJ2-7
CDR3aa: CASSLGRDTYEQYF
CDR3nt: TGTGCCAGCAGCTTAGGCAGGGACACCTACGAGCAGTACTTC

d_gene: -
abundance: -
v_gene: TRBV15
j_gene: TRBJ1-2
CDR3aa: CATSRDYGEIGYTF
CDR3nt: TGTGCCACCAGCAGAGATTATGGGGAAATAGGCTACACCTTC

d_gene: -
abundance: few
v_gene: TRBV3-1
j_gene: TRBJ2-1
CDR3aa: CASSQGSQGINNEQFF
CDR3nt: TGTGCCAGCAGCCAAGGATCCCAGGGAATTAACAATGAGCAGTTCTTC

d_gene: -
abundance: many
v_gene: TRBV6-5
j_gene: TRBJ1-1
CDR3aa: CASSFYRDTSTEAFF
CDR3nt: TGTGCCAGCAGTTTTTACCGGGACACCAGCACTGAAGCTTTCTTT

d_gene: -
abundance: many
v_gene: TRBV12-3/TRBV12-4
j_gene: TRBJ2-1
CDR3aa: CASRTWDDEQFF
CDR3nt: TGTGCCAGCAGGACATGGGACGATGAGCAGTTCTTC

d_gene: -
abundance: few
v_gene: TRBV5-1
j_gene: TRBJ2-3
CDR3aa: CASSLDTSTDTQYF
CDR3nt: TGCGCCAGCAGCTTGGATACAAGCACAGATACGCAGTATTTT

d_gene: -
abundance: -
v_gene: TRBV3-1
j_gene: TRBJ1-5
CDR3aa: CASSQGAGGGNQPQHF
CDR3nt: TGTGCCAGCAGCCAAGGGGCAGGAGGGGGCAATCAGCCCCAGCATTTT

d_gene: -
abundance: few
v_gene: TRBV2
j_gene: TRBJ2-3
CDR3aa: CASRVEPSTDTQYF
CDR3nt: TGTGCCAGCAGGGTCGAACCTAGCACAGATACGCAGTATTTT

d_gene: -
abundance: few
v_gene: TRBV20-1
j_gene: TRBJ1-5
CDR3aa: CSARPPGRLNQPQHF
CDR3nt: TGCAGTGCCCGACCTCCGGGACGGCTCAATCAGCCCCAGCATTTT

d_gene: -
abundance: few
v_gene: TRBV6-6
j_gene: TRBJ1-1
CDR3aa: CASSYPRGTEAFF
CDR3nt: TGTGCCAGCAGTTACCCGAGAGGCACTGAAGCTTTCTTT

d_gene: -
abundance: -
v_gene: TRBV9
j_gene: TRBJ2-5
CDR3aa: CASSVFGQTEGGETQYF
CDR3nt: TGTGCCAGCAGCGTCTTTGGACAGACGGAGGGAGGGGAGACCCAGTACTTC

d_gene: TRBD1
abundance: many
v_gene: TRBV9
j_gene: TRBJ1-5
CDR3aa: CASSVAPRGAETSNQPQHF
CDR3nt: TGTGCCAGCAGCGTAGCACCCAGGGGGGCAGAGACATCCAATCAGCCCCAGCATTTT

d_gene: -
abundance: many
v_gene: TRBV5-1
j_gene: TRBJ1-1
CDR3aa: CASGPGVLNTEAFF
CDR3nt: TGCGCCAGCGGACCCGGGGTCTTGAACACTGAAGCTTTCTTT

d_gene: -
abundance: -
v_gene: TRBV5-6
j_gene: TRBJ1-4
CDR3aa: CASSFGHPPNEKLFF
CDR3nt: TGTGCCAGCAGTTTCGGACATCCACCAAATGAAAAACTGTTTTTT

d_gene: -
abundance: many
v_gene: TRBV7-2
j_gene: TRBJ1-3
CDR3aa: CASRLGGRLNSGNTIYF
CDR3nt: TGTGCCAGCAGGTTGGGGGGACGCCTCAACTCTGGAAACACCATATATTTT

d_gene: -
abundance: -
v_gene: TRBV29-1
j_gene: TRBJ2-2
CDR3aa: CSVGSRSPIEELSF
CDR3nt: TGCAGCGTTGGATCGCGTAGTCCTATCGAGGAGCTGTCTTTT

d_gene: TRBD2
abundance: few
v_gene: TRBV5-4
j_gene: TRBJ2-3
CDR3aa: CASSLGSGTSTDTQYF
CDR3nt: TGTGCCAGCAGCTTGGGTAGCGGGACTAGCACAGATACGCAGTATTTT

d_gene: -
abundance: -
v_gene: TRBV4-3
j_gene: TRBJ2-3
CDR3aa: CASSLGLGGDTQYF
CDR3nt: TGCGCCAGCAGCCTGGGACTCGGCGGAGATACGCAGTATTTT

d_gene: -
abundance: -
v_gene: TRBV5-1
j_gene: TRBJ2-2
CDR3aa: CASSLQGTLNTGELFF
CDR3nt: TGCGCCAGCAGCTTGCAGGGGACCTTGAACACCGGGGAGCTGTTTTTT

d_gene: -
abundance: few
v_gene: TRBV11-2
j_gene: TRBJ2-1
CDR3aa: CASSLVAGSSYNEQFF
CDR3nt: TGTGCCAGCAGCTTAGTGGCGGGTAGCTCCTACAATGAGCAGTTCTTC

d_gene: TRBD2
abundance: medium-sized
v_gene: TRBV4-2
j_gene: TRBJ2-3
CDR3aa: CASSRSEASGKLGTDTQYF
CDR3nt: TGTGCCAGCAGCCGATCGGAGGCTAGCGGGAAGTTGGGCACAGATACGCAGTATTTT

d_gene: TRBD1
abundance: -
v_gene: TRBV7-8
j_gene: TRBJ1-4
CDR3aa: CASNPPGQGDEKLFF
CDR3nt: TGTGCCAGCAACCCCCCGGGACAGGGAGATGAAAAACTGTTTTTT

d_gene: -
abundance: few
v_gene: TRBV7-2
j_gene: TRBJ1-2
CDR3aa: CASSLEATVNYGYTF
CDR3nt: TGTGCCAGCAGCTTAGAGGCGACGGTAAACTATGGCTACACCTTC

d_gene: TRBD2
abundance: -
v_gene: TRBV28
j_gene: TRBJ2-4
CDR3aa: CASSSQTSEYF
CDR3nt: TGTGCCAGCAGTTCCCAAACTAGCGAGTACTTC

d_gene: -
abundance: few
v_gene: TRBV4-3
j_gene: TRBJ1-3
CDR3aa: CASSQDRGASGNTIYF
CDR3nt: TGCGCCAGCAGCCAAGATCGGGGCGCCTCTGGAAACACCATATATTTT

d_gene: -
abundance: -
v_gene: TRBV7-9
j_gene: TRBJ1-2
CDR3aa: CASSLRQTDGYTF
CDR3nt: TGTGCCAGCAGCTTGCGACAGACCGATGGCTACACCTTC

d_gene: -
abundance: few
v_gene: TRBV20-1
j_gene: TRBJ2-3
CDR3aa: CSAPSKDTQYF
CDR3nt: TGCAGTGCACCGTCCAAAGATACGCAGTATTTT

d_gene: -
abundance: many
v_gene: TRBV6-1
j_gene: TRBJ1-5
CDR3aa: CASSEAAGGQPQHF
CDR3nt: TGTGCCAGCAGTGAAGCTGCGGGGGGACAGCCCCAGCATTTT

d_gene: -
abundance: few
v_gene: TRBV6-5
j_gene: TRBJ1-1
CDR3aa: CASSYGRGGNTEAFF
CDR3nt: TGTGCCAGCAGTTATGGGCGTGGGGGGAACACTGAAGCTTTCTTT

d_gene: TRBD2
abundance: few
v_gene: TRBV5-1
j_gene: TRBJ2-1
CDR3aa: CASRRSGSGNEQFF
CDR3nt: TGCGCCAGCAGACGTAGCGGGAGCGGCAATGAGCAGTTCTTC

d_gene: -
abundance: -
v_gene: TRBV6-1
j_gene: TRBJ1-5
CDR3aa: CASSARGAQPQNF
CDR3nt: TGTGCCAGCAGCGCTAGGGGGGCGCAGCCCCAGAATTTT

d_gene: -
abundance: few
v_gene: TRBV12-3/TRBV12-4
j_gene: TRBJ2-2
CDR3aa: CASSISHTGELFF
CDR3nt: TGTGCCAGCAGCATCTCCCACACCGGGGAGCTGTTTTTT

d_gene: -
abundance: many
v_gene: TRBV19
j_gene: TRBJ1-2
CDR3aa: CASSIDRIGYTF
CDR3nt: TGTGCCAGTAGTATAGACAGAATCGGCTACACCTTC

d_gene: -
abundance: many
v_gene: TRBV7-9
j_gene: TRBJ1-2
CDR3aa: CASSSRTVANYGYTF
CDR3nt: TGTGCCAGCAGCTCACGGACTGTTGCTAACTATGGCTACACCTTC

d_gene: -
abundance: many
v_gene: TRBV5-1
j_gene: TRBJ1-1
CDR3aa: CASSAQEGTEAFF
CDR3nt: TGCGCCAGCAGCGCCCAGGAGGGAACTGAAGCTTTCTTT

d_gene: -
abundance: few
v_gene: TRBV30
j_gene: TRBJ1-1
CDR3aa: CAFPKTNTEAFF
CDR3nt: TGTGCCTTCCCTAAGACGAACACTGAAGCTTTCTTT

d_gene: -
abundance: few
v_gene: TRBV19
j_gene: TRBJ1-6
CDR3aa: CASSMVASSSYNSPLHF
CDR3nt: TGTGCCAGTAGTATGGTAGCTTCGAGCTCCTATAATTCACCCCTCCACTTT